This T cell receptor beta chain was sequenced for a study of tumor-infiltrating lymphocytes in oesophageal squamous cell carcinoma. This clonotype is a singleton in its sample. The CDR3 length is 14 residues. After removal of 4 bases from V and 0 bases from J, the junction contained 1 base not matched to a gene. Germline V gives CDR1 SEHNR, CDR2 FQNEAQ (reference sequence). TCRdb redid the calling of the PCR reads with MiXCR, one entry per CDR3 protein. There are tens of thousands of distinct CDR3 sequences in the sample; around a third occur only once, and under 20% lies in the top ten. The rearrangement joins TRBV7-9 to TRBJ2-3, with 7 bases matching TRBD2. The specimen sequenced was esophageal tumor tissue. This TCR came from a female donor with esophageal squamous cell carcinoma. The CDR3 DNA reads TGTGCCAGCAGCTGGGACTATAGCACAGATACGCAGTATTTT. Residues: CASSWDYSTDTQYF.